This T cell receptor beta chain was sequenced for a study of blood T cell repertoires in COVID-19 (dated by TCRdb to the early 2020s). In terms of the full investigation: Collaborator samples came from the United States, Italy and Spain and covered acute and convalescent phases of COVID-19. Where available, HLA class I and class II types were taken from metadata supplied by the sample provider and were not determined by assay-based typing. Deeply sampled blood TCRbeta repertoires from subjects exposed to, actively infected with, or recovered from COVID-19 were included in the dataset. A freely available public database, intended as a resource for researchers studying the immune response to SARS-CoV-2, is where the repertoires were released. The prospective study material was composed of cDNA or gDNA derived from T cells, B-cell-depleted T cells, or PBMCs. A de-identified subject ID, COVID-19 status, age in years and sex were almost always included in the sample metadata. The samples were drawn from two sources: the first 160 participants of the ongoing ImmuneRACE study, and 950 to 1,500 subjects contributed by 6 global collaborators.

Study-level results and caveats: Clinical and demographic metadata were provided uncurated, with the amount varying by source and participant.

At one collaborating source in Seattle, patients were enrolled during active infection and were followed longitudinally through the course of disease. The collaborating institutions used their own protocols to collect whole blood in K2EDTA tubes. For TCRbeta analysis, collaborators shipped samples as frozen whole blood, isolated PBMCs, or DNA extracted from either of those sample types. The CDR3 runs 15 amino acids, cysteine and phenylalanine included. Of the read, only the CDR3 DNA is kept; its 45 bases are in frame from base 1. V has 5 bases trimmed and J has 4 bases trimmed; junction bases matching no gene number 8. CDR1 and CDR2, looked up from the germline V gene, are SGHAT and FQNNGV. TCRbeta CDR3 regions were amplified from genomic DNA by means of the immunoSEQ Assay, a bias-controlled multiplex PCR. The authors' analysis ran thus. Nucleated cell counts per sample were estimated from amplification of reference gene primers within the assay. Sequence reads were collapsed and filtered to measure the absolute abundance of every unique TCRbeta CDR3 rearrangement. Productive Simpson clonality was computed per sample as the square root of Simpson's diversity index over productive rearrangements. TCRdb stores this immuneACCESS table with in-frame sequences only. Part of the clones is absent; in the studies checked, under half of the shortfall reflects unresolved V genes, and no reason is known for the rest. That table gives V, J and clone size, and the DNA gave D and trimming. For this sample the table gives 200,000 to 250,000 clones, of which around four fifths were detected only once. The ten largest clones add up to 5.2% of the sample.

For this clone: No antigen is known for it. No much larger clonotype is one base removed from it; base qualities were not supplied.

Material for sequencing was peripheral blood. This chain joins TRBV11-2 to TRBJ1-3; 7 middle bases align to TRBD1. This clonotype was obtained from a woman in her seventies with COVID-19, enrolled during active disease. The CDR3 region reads CASSVDRAGGNTIYF. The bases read TGTGCCAGCAGCGTCGACAGGGCCGGAGGAAACACCATATATTTT.